This TCR beta chain is from a study of T cell changes during pregnancy in multiple sclerosis. Profiling relied on immunoSEQ multiplex PCR, and the TCRdb table lists in-frame clones only, not all of them. The sample holds more than 35,000 clones, approximately 94% seen once. Germline V gene data show CDR1 as SGDLS and CDR2 as YYNGEE. Trimming removed 4 bases from V and 3 bases from J, with 28 bases in between. The CDR3 has 19 amino acids. The sequence was collected from a female donor with multiple sclerosis, enrolled in a pregnancy study. Sample: CD4+ T cells from peripheral blood mononuclear cells, taken in the second trimester of pregnancy. The V call is TRBV9, the J call TRBJ2-5; tentative D call: TRBD2 (7 bases). CDR3 region: CASSHSGVGWSGGKETQYF. CDR3 bases: TGTGCCAGCAGCCACTCAGGGGTTGGTTGGTCGGGAGGCAAAGAGACCCAGTACTTC.